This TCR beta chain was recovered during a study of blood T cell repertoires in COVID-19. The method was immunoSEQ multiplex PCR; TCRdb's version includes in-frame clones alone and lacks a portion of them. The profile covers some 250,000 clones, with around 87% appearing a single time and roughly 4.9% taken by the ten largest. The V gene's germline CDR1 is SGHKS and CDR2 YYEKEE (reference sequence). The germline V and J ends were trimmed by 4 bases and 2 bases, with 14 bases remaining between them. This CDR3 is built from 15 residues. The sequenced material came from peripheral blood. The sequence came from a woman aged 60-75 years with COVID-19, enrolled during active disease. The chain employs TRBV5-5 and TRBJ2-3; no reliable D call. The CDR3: CASSREAVSTDTQYF. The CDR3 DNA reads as TGTGCCAGCAGCCGAGAGGCGGTCTCCACAGATACGCAGTATTTT.